The clone carrying this T cell receptor (beta chain) was seen ten or more times. The data belong to a study of human T cells and chemical hapten exposure. The time point: patch test 3, about 24 weeks after DPC sensitization. As for treatment: therapeutic diphenylcyclopropenone sensitization with weekly scalp DPC. TCRdb re-derived calls from the RACE reads in MiXCR, one entry per CDR3 protein. In the table there are more than 85,000 distinct CDR3 sequences, about 34% of which are singletons. V shed 4 bases, J shed 2 bases, and the junction held 7 bases outside the gene matches. The CDR3 runs 16 residues. CDR1 is SQVTM and CDR2 is ANQGSEA in the germline V gene.

The chain combines TRBV29-1 with TRBJ2-3, with 12 bases that match TRBD2. The clonotype comes from a man in his forties with alopecia areata. Some clones in this sample may be carry-over from other donors' samples. Sequences were derived from whole blood, sampled in connection with sensitization to the hapten diphenylcyclopropenone (DPC). The CDR3 protein is CSVAGGLAGDTDTQYF. The CDR3 DNA sequence: TGCAGCGTTGCTGGGGGACTAGCGGGTGACACAGATACGCAGTATTTT.